Listed below are T cell receptor beta chains from one sample, sequenced in a study of CD8+ T cells in alopecia areata. Data came from immunoSEQ multiplex PCR; TCRdb stores just in-frame clones and leaves some out. The table lists about 140,000 clones, around 55% of them singletons. Sequences were obtained from CD4+ T cells sorted from blood. Receptors were obtained from a human donor in good health. Both conserved end residues are part of each CDR3. Each record gives: V gene, D gene, J gene, clone size, CDR3 DNA, CDR3 protein. The D gene is left open where the match is weak. Size tells how often a clone was seen (once, few, many) or the class of an expanded clone, and some rows leave it out.

v_call: TRBV2
d_call: .
j_call: TRBJ2-4
clone_size: few
cdr3_nt: TGTGCCAGCAGCCACCAAAACATTCAGTACTTC
cdr3_aa: CASSHQNIQYF

v_call: TRBV5-6
d_call: TRBD1
j_call: TRBJ2-5
clone_size: few
cdr3_nt: TGTGCCAGCAGCTTAAGAGGGGGCGCAGAGACCCAGTACTTC
cdr3_aa: CASSLRGGAETQYF

v_call: TRBV5-1
d_call: .
j_call: TRBJ1-2
clone_size: .
cdr3_nt: TGCGCCAGCAGCTTGAGTTCGAACTATGGCTACACCTTC
cdr3_aa: CASSLSSNYGYTF

v_call: TRBV10-3
d_call: .
j_call: TRBJ2-7
clone_size: .
cdr3_nt: TGTGCCATCAGTGAGTCGAAAGGGAACGAGCAGTACTTC
cdr3_aa: CAISESKGNEQYF

v_call: TRBV2
d_call: TRBD1
j_call: TRBJ2-5
clone_size: .
cdr3_nt: TGTGCCAGCAGCGCCGACAGGGGAGAGACCCAGTACTTC
cdr3_aa: CASSADRGETQYF

v_call: TRBV2
d_call: .
j_call: TRBJ2-3
clone_size: .
cdr3_nt: TGTGCCAGCAGCGGGGACAGCACAGATACGCAGTATTTT
cdr3_aa: CASSGDSTDTQYF

v_call: TRBV29-1
d_call: TRBD2
j_call: TRBJ2-7
clone_size: few
cdr3_nt: TGCAGCGTGACTAGCAGCTCCTACGAGCAGTACTTC
cdr3_aa: CSVTSSSYEQYF

v_call: TRBV29-1
d_call: .
j_call: TRBJ2-7
clone_size: .
cdr3_nt: TGCAGCGTTGGCCAAACGGAGTACGAGCAGTACTTC
cdr3_aa: CSVGQTEYEQYF

v_call: TRBV13
d_call: .
j_call: TRBJ2-4
clone_size: .
cdr3_nt: TGTGCCAGCAGCTTAGGTCGACTGACGAATCTAGCCAAAAACATTCAGTACTTC
cdr3_aa: CASSLGRLTNLAKNIQYF

v_call: TRBV15
d_call: .
j_call: TRBJ2-6
clone_size: .
cdr3_nt: TGTGCCACCAGCAGAGATGGGGACTCTGGGGCCAACGTCCTGACTTTC
cdr3_aa: CATSRDGDSGANVLTF

v_call: TRBV21-1
d_call: .
j_call: TRBJ2-7
clone_size: few
cdr3_nt: TGTGCCAGCAGCCCCGGGACAGGGAGTTACGAGCAGTACTTC
cdr3_aa: CASSPGTGSYEQYF

v_call: TRBV6-5
d_call: .
j_call: TRBJ2-5
clone_size: few
cdr3_nt: TGTGCCAGCAGTTACTCCCGGATCCAAGAGACCCAGTACTTC
cdr3_aa: CASSYSRIQETQYF

v_call: TRBV30
d_call: .
j_call: TRBJ2-3
clone_size: .
cdr3_nt: TGTGCCTGGAGTTCGGGACCAGGGGGGGATACGCAGTATTTT
cdr3_aa: CAWSSGPGGDTQYF

v_call: TRBV20-1
d_call: .
j_call: TRBJ2-5
clone_size: few
cdr3_nt: TGCAGTGCGACTTCCGGGACCCAGTACTTC
cdr3_aa: CSATSGTQYF

v_call: TRBV25-1
d_call: .
j_call: TRBJ2-7
clone_size: .
cdr3_nt: TGTGCCAGCAGTGGGATTTACGAGCAGTACTTC
cdr3_aa: CASSGIYEQYF

v_call: TRBV11-2
d_call: .
j_call: TRBJ2-3
clone_size: .
cdr3_nt: TGTGCCAGCAGCTCCAGCATAAGGGACACAGATACGCAGTATTTT
cdr3_aa: CASSSSIRDTDTQYF

v_call: TRBV27
d_call: .
j_call: TRBJ2-7
clone_size: .
cdr3_nt: TGTGCCAGCAGTTCTCCCACCGGTGAGCAGTACTTC
cdr3_aa: CASSSPTGEQYF

v_call: TRBV29-1
d_call: .
j_call: TRBJ2-2
clone_size: .
cdr3_nt: TGCAGCGTTGACAGGGCCACCGGGGAGCTGTTTTTT
cdr3_aa: CSVDRATGELFF

v_call: TRBV29-1
d_call: .
j_call: TRBJ2-7
clone_size: few
cdr3_nt: TGCAGCGTTGTTGCGACAGTCAACGAGCAGTACTTC
cdr3_aa: CSVVATVNEQYF

v_call: TRBV4-1
d_call: .
j_call: TRBJ1-4
clone_size: .
cdr3_nt: TGCGCCAGCAGCCAAGTTTTGGTGGGGGAAAAACTGTTTTTT
cdr3_aa: CASSQVLVGEKLFF

v_call: TRBV2
d_call: TRBD1
j_call: TRBJ2-5
clone_size: .
cdr3_nt: TGTGCCAGCAGAAAAGACAGGGGGCCCGAGACCCAGTACTTC
cdr3_aa: CASRKDRGPETQYF

v_call: TRBV5-1
d_call: .
j_call: TRBJ1-5
clone_size: many
cdr3_nt: TGCGCCAGCAGCTTGCAACCAGGGGATCAGCCCCAGCATTTT
cdr3_aa: CASSLQPGDQPQHF

v_call: TRBV14
d_call: TRBD1
j_call: TRBJ1-2
clone_size: .
cdr3_nt: TGTGCCAGCAGCCCGGGACAGGGTGAAGGAATCGGCTATGGCTACACCTTC
cdr3_aa: CASSPGQGEGIGYGYTF

v_call: TRBV5-6
d_call: TRBD2
j_call: TRBJ2-5
clone_size: .
cdr3_nt: TGTGCCAGCAGCTTGAGCGGGATCGGGCAAGAGACCCAGTACTTC
cdr3_aa: CASSLSGIGQETQYF

v_call: TRBV29-1
d_call: .
j_call: TRBJ1-1
clone_size: few
cdr3_nt: TGCAGCCCCTTTCCTGGATTCCCTGAAGCTTTCTTT
cdr3_aa: CSPFPGFPEAFF

v_call: TRBV27
d_call: .
j_call: TRBJ2-3
clone_size: .
cdr3_nt: TGTGCCAGCAGCCAAAACACAGATACGCAGTATTTT
cdr3_aa: CASSQNTDTQYF

v_call: TRBV29-1
d_call: TRBD1
j_call: TRBJ1-4
clone_size: .
cdr3_nt: TGCAGCGTTCAGGGGGTGGCTGAAAAACTGTTTTTT
cdr3_aa: CSVQGVAEKLFF

v_call: TRBV6-1
d_call: .
j_call: TRBJ2-4
clone_size: .
cdr3_nt: TGTGCCAGCAGTGCACGGGGGCACATTCAGTACTTC
cdr3_aa: CASSARGHIQYF

v_call: TRBV13
d_call: TRBD1
j_call: TRBJ2-2
clone_size: .
cdr3_nt: TGTGCCAGCAGCCGGACAGGGGGCGGCGGGGAGCTGTTTTTT
cdr3_aa: CASSRTGGGGELFF

v_call: TRBV29-1
d_call: TRBD2
j_call: TRBJ2-5
clone_size: .
cdr3_nt: TGCAGCGTTCCTACTAGCGGGAGTTTTGAGACCCAGTACTTC
cdr3_aa: CSVPTSGSFETQYF

v_call: TRBV6-4
d_call: TRBD1
j_call: TRBJ2-3
clone_size: .
cdr3_nt: TGTGCCAGCAGTCCGGGACAGGAACCAGATACGCAGTATTTT
cdr3_aa: CASSPGQEPDTQYF

v_call: TRBV6-5
d_call: TRBD1
j_call: TRBJ2-7
clone_size: .
cdr3_nt: TGTGCCAGCAGTTCCCGGACAGGGGGCGAGCAGTACTTC
cdr3_aa: CASSSRTGGEQYF

v_call: TRBV5-6
d_call: .
j_call: TRBJ2-5
clone_size: .
cdr3_nt: TGTGCCAGCAGCCGAGGGGAGACCCAGTACTTC
cdr3_aa: CASSRGETQYF

v_call: TRBV27
d_call: .
j_call: TRBJ1-2
clone_size: few
cdr3_nt: TGTGCCACGGCCTCCATACACTATGGCTACACCTTC
cdr3_aa: CATASIHYGYTF

v_call: TRBV7-9
d_call: .
j_call: TRBJ2-2
clone_size: .
cdr3_nt: TGTGCCAGCAGCTTAATCGGCGGGGAGCTGTTTTTT
cdr3_aa: CASSLIGGELFF

v_call: TRBV2
d_call: TRBD1
j_call: TRBJ2-1
clone_size: few
cdr3_nt: TGTGCCAGCAGTGAGGGGACAGGGTCGTCTGAGCAGTTCTTC
cdr3_aa: CASSEGTGSSEQFF

v_call: TRBV27
d_call: TRBD1
j_call: TRBJ2-7
clone_size: .
cdr3_nt: TGTGCCAGCAGTGCGACAGGGGGTCGGTCCTACGAGCAGTACTTC
cdr3_aa: CASSATGGRSYEQYF

v_call: TRBV2
d_call: .
j_call: TRBJ2-1
clone_size: .
cdr3_nt: TGTGCCAGGGAGGGACTGGCGCAATACAATGAGCAGTTCTTC
cdr3_aa: CAREGLAQYNEQFF

v_call: TRBV5-6
d_call: .
j_call: TRBJ2-5
clone_size: .
cdr3_nt: TGTGCCAGCAGACTTGACAGCCGGGGAGAGACCCAGTACTTC
cdr3_aa: CASRLDSRGETQYF

v_call: TRBV7-3
d_call: .
j_call: TRBJ2-5
clone_size: .
cdr3_nt: TGTGCCAGCAGCTTGAACGGTCCCGGGCAGACCCAGTACTTC
cdr3_aa: CASSLNGPGQTQYF

v_call: TRBV27
d_call: TRBD2
j_call: TRBJ2-4
clone_size: once
cdr3_nt: TGTCCTCTCCCGGGGGGGAGCCGGGACATTCAGTACTTC
cdr3_aa: CPLPGGSRDIQYF

v_call: TRBV5-6
d_call: TRBD2
j_call: TRBJ2-3
clone_size: .
cdr3_nt: TGTGCCAGCAGCCCCGGACTAGCGGGTACAGATACGCAGTATTTT
cdr3_aa: CASSPGLAGTDTQYF

v_call: TRBV25-1
d_call: .
j_call: TRBJ2-7
clone_size: .
cdr3_nt: TGTGCCAGCACTGGGCAATTTGTCTACGAGCAGTACTTC
cdr3_aa: CASTGQFVYEQYF

v_call: TRBV5-6
d_call: .
j_call: TRBJ2-5
clone_size: .
cdr3_nt: TGTGCCAGCAGCTTGGACAGGAGACAAGAGACCCAGTACTTC
cdr3_aa: CASSLDRRQETQYF

v_call: TRBV20-1
d_call: .
j_call: TRBJ2-1
clone_size: once
cdr3_nt: TGCAGTGCTACTCGGGAAAGTGAGCAGTTCTTC
cdr3_aa: CSATRESEQFF

v_call: TRBV7-9
d_call: .
j_call: TRBJ1-1
clone_size: few
cdr3_nt: TGTGCCAGCAGCTTTCCCACTGAAGCTTTCTTT
cdr3_aa: CASSFPTEAFF

v_call: TRBV30
d_call: TRBD2
j_call: TRBJ2-5
clone_size: .
cdr3_nt: TGTGCCTGGAGTGTACTTGGTAGCGGGAGCAGAGAGACCCAGTACTTC
cdr3_aa: CAWSVLGSGSRETQYF

v_call: TRBV10-3
d_call: .
j_call: TRBJ2-7
clone_size: few
cdr3_nt: TGTGCCATCAGCTTTAGGGGGGCCGAGCAGTACTTC
cdr3_aa: CAISFRGAEQYF

v_call: TRBV29-1
d_call: .
j_call: TRBJ1-2
clone_size: few
cdr3_nt: TGCAGCGTTGAGGACTACAACTATGGCTACACCTTC
cdr3_aa: CSVEDYNYGYTF

v_call: TRBV7-3
d_call: TRBD1
j_call: TRBJ2-7
clone_size: .
cdr3_nt: TGTGCCAGCAGCCACAACAGGGGTCGCCACGAGCAGTACTTC
cdr3_aa: CASSHNRGRHEQYF

v_call: TRBV20-1
d_call: .
j_call: TRBJ1-2
clone_size: few
cdr3_nt: TGCAGTGTCGGGCGAGGCTACACCTTC
cdr3_aa: CSVGRGYTF

v_call: TRBV29-1
d_call: .
j_call: TRBJ1-5
clone_size: .
cdr3_nt: TGCAGCGTTGCGGACAGCGATGCAGGTCAGCCCCAGCATTTT
cdr3_aa: CSVADSDAGQPQHF